These 21 T cell receptor beta chains share one sample of origin, sequenced in a study of cytomegalovirus exposure and HLA in healthy donors. The PCR contained 60 Vbeta and 13 Jbeta primers. Assay used: immunoSEQ multiplex PCR; TCRdb lists only in-frame clones, some missing. The sample consists of roughly 140,000 clones, nearly 80% of them appearing once. The sample taken for sequencing was PBMCs. The receptors were sampled from a male donor in good health and CMV-seronegative.

The chain uses TRBV5-1 and TRBJ2-5; 13 bases fit TRBD2. Near its end, the DNA agrees better with TRBJ2-7, so the J call may be wrong. Germline V gives CDR1 SGHRS, CDR2 YFSETQ. This CDR3 is 15 amino acids long. For the CDR3, the DNA is TGCGCCAGCAGCTTGCGGACTAGCGGGAGTTACGAGCAGTACTTC. Protein sequence: CASSLRTSGSYEQYF.

The rearrangement uses TRBV9 and TRBJ1-1; TRBD1 matches at 10 bases. J gave up 6 bases and V 4 bases, and 6 bases lay outside the gene matches. This CDR3 is built from 14 residues. Germline V gives CDR1 SGDLS, CDR2 YYNGEE. In DNA form, the CDR3 reads TGTGCCAGCAGCCCGACCGGACAGGGGGCTGAAGCTTTCTTT. It translates to CASSPTGQGAEAFF.

The chain couples TRBV4-1 to TRBJ1-5, with 10 bases lining up with TRBD1. V gave up 0 bases and J gave up 11 bases; unmatched junction bases: 4. Germline V gene sequence: CDR1 MGHRA, CDR2 YSYEKL. This CDR3 contains 14 residues. CDR3: CASSQETGGWSQHF. CDR3 sequence (DNA): TGCGCCAGCAGCCAAGAGACAGGGGGCTGGTCCCAGCATTTT.

In its sample, this clone was seen once. The CDR3 spells CASMGLDGNQPQHF. The CDR3 DNA follows: TGTGCCAGCATGGGACTTGATGGCAATCAGCCCCAGCATTTT. The chain employs TRBV2 and TRBJ1-5; maybe TRBD1 (5 bases). The CDR3 extends over 14 amino acids. V was shortened by 7 bases and J by 2 bases, with 12 bases between the two germline ends. Germline V lookup: CDR1 SNHLY, CDR2 FYNNEI.

This chain connects TRBV18 to TRBJ2-3, with TRBD2 matching 9 bases. Germline trimming cut 1 base from V and 2 bases from J; bases unmatched to any gene: 4. The CDR3 covers 16 residues. In germline, CDR1 is KGHSH, CDR2 LQKENI. CDR3 amino acids: CASSPLAGGFTDTQYF. The CDR3 region has the DNA TGTGCCAGCTCACCACTCGCGGGAGGGTTCACAGATACGCAGTATTTT.

In its sample, this clone was seen once. The CDR3 loop is CSAMDSQQFF. CDR3 nucleotides: TGCAGTGCTATGGACAGCCAGCAGTTCTTC. This rearrangement joins TRBV20-1 to TRBJ2-1, with D tentatively TRBD1 (6 bases). The CDR3 contains 10 residues. V was trimmed by 4 bases and J by 11 bases, leaving 9 bases between them. CDR1 is DFQATT, CDR2 SNEGSKA, per germline (reference sequence).

This sequence joins TRBV18 and TRBJ1-2, with D unclear. The CDR3 sequence is 14 residues long. Per the germline V gene, CDR1 is KGHSH and CDR2 is LQKENI. Trimming cost V 3 bases and J 3 bases, with 11 bases left between them. CDR3 region: CASSPSASYYGYTF. In DNA, the CDR3 is TGTGCCAGCTCACCTAGCGCCAGTTACTATGGCTACACCTTC.

The rearrangement links TRBV30 to TRBJ1-1; D remains unclear. Germline V lookup: CDR1 GTSNPN, CDR2 SVGIG (reference sequence). There are 11 residues in the CDR3. The V gene lost 0 bases and the J gene lost 7 bases, with 6 bases spanning the gap. As DNA, the CDR3 is TGTGCCTGGAGTGTACTGCTTGAAGCTTTCTTT. Amino acid sequence: CAWSVLLEAFF.

The CDR3 here is CASSHTTGEETQYF. The DNA for the CDR3 is TGTGCCAGCTCACATACGACAGGGGAAGAGACCCAGTACTTC. The chain couples TRBV18 to TRBJ2-5; 8 bases match TRBD1. The V segment lost 4 bases and the J segment 3 bases; nucleotides outside the gene matches: 4. Germline assignment: CDR1 KGHSH and CDR2 LQKENI. There are 14 residues in the CDR3.

This clone appeared once. The chain carries TRBV19 and TRBJ2-3; the D gene is possibly TRBD2 (6 bases). The V and J ends lost 11 bases and 6 bases respectively, with 33 bases between them. The germline gives CDR1 LNHDA, CDR2 SQIVND (reference sequence). The CDR3 consists of 18 residues. The CDR3 sequence: CASSKFAGPAVGQDTQYF. Written as DNA, the CDR3 is TGTGCCTCTTCGAAATTCGCGGGGCCCGCCGTCGGCCAGGATACGCAGTATTTT.

For the CDR3, the DNA is TGTGCCAGCAGTTCGGACAGGGACACTGAAGCTTTCTTT. It yields the protein CASSSDRDTEAFF. The chain carries TRBV6-6 and TRBJ1-1; 8 nucleotides align to TRBD1. The CDR3 length is 13 residues. Trimming at V came to 4 bases and at J to 3 bases, leaving 1 base not matched to a gene. Germline-derived CDR1 and CDR2 are MNHNY and SVGAGI (reference sequence).

This clone was recorded a few times. V gene TRBV7-2 combines with J gene TRBJ1-5; D call uncertain. CDR1 and CDR2 (germline): SGHTA, FQGNSA. The ends were cut back, 1 base at V and 2 bases at J, with 9 bases in the middle. This CDR3 comprises 15 residues. The CDR3 spells CASSLGGRGNQPQHF. Here the CDR3 DNA reads TGTGCCAGCAGCTTAGGTGGGCGCGGCAATCAGCCCCAGCATTTT.

This rearrangement joins TRBV5-4 to TRBJ1-2; no definite D call. The germline CDR1 and CDR2 sequences are SGHNT and YYREEE (reference sequence). This CDR3 is 16 amino acids long. V lost 5 bases and J 1 base, leaving 18 bases between the germline ends. The CDR3 protein is CASSSFPGGVNYGYTF. DNA of the CDR3: TGTGCCAGCAGTTCTTTCCCGGGAGGAGTTAACTATGGCTACACCTTC. Supplemented by reference TRBV5-4 and TRBJ1-2, the full variable domain reads ETGVTQSPTHLIKTRGQQVTLRCSSQSGHNTVSWYQQALGQGPQFIFQYYREEENGRGNFPPRFSGLQFPNYSSELNVNALELDDSALYLCASSSFPGGVNYGYTFGSGTRLTVV.

The chain employs TRBV2 and TRBJ2-3, with no clear D. Trimming removed 7 bases from V and 3 bases from J, with 8 bases in between. The CDR3 has 12 residues. Germline lookup yields CDR1 SNHLY and CDR2 FYNNEI. The CDR3 nucleotides read TGTGCCAGCAAACAATCAACAGATACGCAGTATTTT. Residues: CASKQSTDTQYF.

The chain combines TRBV14 with TRBJ2-3, with a weak D call TRBD1 (5 bases). Germline V CDR1 and CDR2: SGHDN, FVKESK. The CDR3 contains 17 residues. Deletions cut 0 bases from V and 2 bases from J, with 15 bases between. The CDR3 protein is CASSQDSRGFYTDTQYF. As DNA, the CDR3 is TGTGCCAGCAGCCAAGATAGTAGGGGATTTTACACAGATACGCAGTATTTT.

The J gene is TRBJ1-2, the V gene TRBV11-2, with D perhaps TRBD1 (5 bases). This CDR3 is built from 13 residues. Germline CDR1 reads SGHAT; CDR2 reads FQNNGV. The V gene lost 5 bases and the J gene lost 3 bases, with 10 bases spanning the gap. The CDR3 is CASSPDRDYGYTF. As DNA, the CDR3 is TGTGCCAGCAGCCCCGACAGAGACTATGGCTACACCTTC. Using reference TRBV11-2 and TRBJ1-2 for the parts outside the CDR3, the full variable domain is EAGVAQSPRYKIIEKRQSVAFWCNPISGHATLYWYQQILGQGPKLLIQFQNNGVVDDSQLPKDRFSAERLKGVDSTLKIQPAKLEDSAVYLCASSPDRDYGYTFGSGTRLTVV.

The V and J genes are TRBV18 and TRBJ1-1; tentative D call: TRBD1 (6 bases). This CDR3 contains 15 residues. The V gene's germline CDR1 is KGHSH and CDR2 LQKENI. Deletions cut 1 base from V and 3 bases from J, with 12 bases between. As DNA, the CDR3 is TGTGCCAGCTCACCACACAGGGACACGGACACTGAAGCTTTCTTT. It yields the protein CASSPHRDTDTEAFF.

This sequence joins TRBV5-1 and TRBJ2-5; 9 bases are a match to TRBD1. V lost 5 bases, J lost 2 bases, and 7 bases stayed unmatched. There are 15 residues in the CDR3. From germline, CDR1 is SGHRS and CDR2 YFSETQ. The CDR3 sequence: CASRSGTGRQETQYF. The CDR3 nucleotides read TGCGCCAGCAGGTCCGGGACAGGGAGACAAGAGACCCAGTACTTC.

This clone was observed a handful of times. The genes are TRBV19 and TRBJ2-3; 10 nucleotides align to TRBD2. Per the germline V gene, CDR1 is LNHDA and CDR2 is SQIVND (reference sequence). After removal of 5 bases from V and 2 bases from J, the junction contained 10 bases not matched to a gene. This CDR3 spans 17 amino acids. CDR3 loop: CASSPLASGGTTDTQYF. CDR3 in DNA: TGTGCCAGTAGTCCTCTAGCTAGCGGGGGTACCACAGATACGCAGTATTTT.

The J gene is TRBJ1-5, the V gene TRBV5-8; the D gene is possibly TRBD1 (6 bases). Between the trimmed V and J ends, which lost 1 base and 4 bases, there was a span of 12 bases. Germline V gives CDR1 SGHTS, CDR2 YDEGEE. The CDR3 runs to 15 residues. The CDR3 sequence: CASSLRRGPNQPQHF. The DNA of the CDR3 is TGTGCCAGCAGCTTGCGCAGGGGCCCTAATCAGCCCCAGCATTTT. Based on the CDR3 plus reference TRBV5-8 and TRBJ1-5, the full variable domain is EAGVTQSPTHLIKTRGQQATLRCSPISGHTSVYWYQQALGLGLQFLLWYDEGEERNRGNFPPRFSGRQFPNYSSELNVNALELEDSALYLCASSLRRGPNQPQHFGDGTRLSIL.

The V call is TRBV7-3, the J call TRBJ1-1; D is unclear. The germline gives CDR1 SGHTA, CDR2 FQGTGA. V was pared by 5 bases and J by 2 bases, with 12 bases between. This CDR3 comprises 14 residues. CDR3 region: CASSRDNRNTEAFF. The CDR3 coding sequence is TGTGCCAGCAGCCGGGATAATAGAAACACTGAAGCTTTCTTT.